This T cell receptor (beta chain) was identified in a study of blood T cells in healthy people across ages (dated by TCRdb to the mid-2010s). About the full investigation: In model experiments, roughly one uniquely barcoded TCR beta cDNA molecule per two T cells was captured by template switching. Donors were grouped into four age groups: young (average roughly 17 years), middle-aged (approximately 41), aged (approximately 58) and long-lived (about 90). Two additional independent replicas of 1 million unique cDNA reads from the same blood draw were analyzed for two donors (one aged 18 to 30 and one aged 80 or older). To track age-related changes in TCR beta repertoire diversity, the study relied on deep sequencing normalized with unique cDNA molecular identifiers. Overall study outcomes, separate from this receptor: Total diversity estimates from one million sequenced T cells were considered lower bounds and underestimates. As age increased, observed TCR beta diversity per million T cells dropped in a roughly linear way, and a significant reduction was already evident by age around 41. Compared with the aged group, more naive CD4+ T cells, fewer expanded clones and increased TCR diversity were shown by the long-lived group, suggesting age selection. Conclusive comparison of naive and antigen-experienced compartments was prevented by the profiling of bulk unsorted PBMCs. Observed TCR beta diversity correlated strongly with the percentage of naive T cells measured by flow cytometry. Because donor CMV infection status was unknown, age-related changes in expanded clonotypes were potentially confounded.

Systemically healthy Caucasian individuals from Russia, 39 in total and aged about 6 to 100 years, were included as donors. Around 9.7 milliliters of peripheral blood were collected from each donor into EDTA-treated Vacutainer tubes. Ficoll-Paque density-gradient centrifugation was used to isolate PBMCs, with at least 7 million per sample. Total RNA, at least 5 micrograms per sample, was extracted from PBMCs with Trizol reagent. The percentages of naive CD45RAhigh/CD27high T cells were determined by flow cytometry on a PBMC aliquot from every donor. In the case of this clonotype: Its antigen remains unidentified. Qualities for individual bases were not recorded, and no much larger clone is one base off.

Receptors were amplified or captured by 5' RACE. Reads for this sample came from an Illumina HiSeq 2500. A second about 7 to 11 cycle PCR used a sample-barcoded 5' primer and a J-beta primer mix. Each TCR beta cDNA molecule received a unique molecular identifier from a template-switch 5' adaptor carrying 12 random nucleotides. Each sample yielded at least 2.5 million CDR3-containing paired-end reads. First-strand cDNA synthesis was performed from all RNA using the Mint cDNA synthesis kit, with priming by a TRBC-specific oligonucleotide. All cDNA was treated with uracil-DNA glycosylase and then went through a first 18-cycle PCR with the universal primers M1SS and BC2_uni_R. Processing in the source paper ran as follows. For normalization, 1 million high-quality reads, each with a distinct molecular identifier, were randomly selected from each sample. Instead of being binned into consensus sequences, reads that shared molecular identifiers were thrown out. MiTCR, set to a Q25 quality threshold and the strictest error-elimination algorithm, was used for CDR3 identification, clonotype clustering and error correction. A nonparametric unseen species model with Euler transformation was used to estimate a lower bound on total TCR beta diversity. TCRdb took the public reads, trimmed them with fastp at Q25, ran MiXCR for clone calling and kept in-frame beta chains. Rows matching on CDR3 protein sequence are summarized as one entry with the most common DNA and genes. These V and J calls are TCRdb output, not the study's own analysis. The sample contains more than 1,000,000 distinct CDR3 sequences, under 30% of them found a single time. The leading ten clones occupy around 0.7% of the sample.

V sheds 0 bases and J sheds 6 bases, leaving 15 bases between their ends. Spanning cysteine to phenylalanine, the CDR3 consists of 15 amino acids. Only the CDR3 region is kept as DNA, spanning 45 bases read in frame from base 1. In the germline V gene, CDR1 corresponds to SGHRS and CDR2 to YFSETQ. The same data also went into a second study, on T cells of mothers and their children. According to the second study: Nine systemically healthy Caucasian individuals, comprising three mothers and their six children, were included as donors. cDNA synthesis used all of the extracted RNA, with around 1.6 ug of RNA in each 15 ul reaction. Sample barcodes and 2-4 random nucleotides were added via the M1S primer in the second PCR. Over 8 million TCR beta CDR3 reads came from each mother, compared with around 3 million reads from each child. Thymic selection similarly shapes TCR recombination output in related and unrelated pairs, with minor effect from inherited differences. Normalized repertoire overlap was always found to be slightly, but never significantly, higher in related mother-child pairs than in unrelated mother-child pairs. No persistent microchimeric T cell clones were detected, at a sensitivity of around 100 clones per million clonotypes. In the study, deep NGS was used to compare the TCR beta repertoires of mothers and children, and features distinguishing related mother-child pairs from unrelated individuals were sought. Mothers averaged about 40 +/- 4 years of age and children averaged roughly 11 +/- 4 years. After adapter ligation was performed with NEBNext reagents, the libraries were sequenced on an Illumina HiSeq 2000 with 100+100 nt paired-end reads. To avoid cross-contamination, the mother libraries and the child libraries were prepared a month apart and sequenced in separate runs. For each donor, somewhere between about 500,000 and 2,300,000 distinct TCR beta clonotypes were identified. Naive TCR beta clonotypes were estimated from low-frequency clonotypes matched to each donor's FACS-determined naive share, without sorting.

This receptor chain uses TRBV5-1 and TRBJ1-1; a tentative D call is TRBD1 (6 bases match). The sequencing sample was made of blood. The sequence was collected from a girl aged 2-15 years in good health. The nucleotides are TGCGCCAGCAGCTTGGCCTTAGCAGGGGATGCTGAAGCTTTCTTT. Its protein is CASSLALAGDAEAFF.